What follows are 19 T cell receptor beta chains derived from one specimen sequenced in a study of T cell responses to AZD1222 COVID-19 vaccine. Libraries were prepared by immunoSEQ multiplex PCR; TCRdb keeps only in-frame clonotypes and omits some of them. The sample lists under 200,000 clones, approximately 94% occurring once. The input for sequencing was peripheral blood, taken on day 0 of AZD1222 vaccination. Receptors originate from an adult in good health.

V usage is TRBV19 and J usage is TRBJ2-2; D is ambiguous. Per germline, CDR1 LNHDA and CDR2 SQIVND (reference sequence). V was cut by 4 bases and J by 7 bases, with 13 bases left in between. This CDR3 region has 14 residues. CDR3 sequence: CASSSVLGIGELFF. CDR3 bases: TGTGCCAGTAGTAGTGTCCTCGGTATCGGGGAGCTGTTTTTT.

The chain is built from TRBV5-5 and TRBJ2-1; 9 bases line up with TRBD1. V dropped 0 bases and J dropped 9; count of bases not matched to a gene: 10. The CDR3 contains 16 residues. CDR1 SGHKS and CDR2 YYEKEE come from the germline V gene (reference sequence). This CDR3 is CASSLAQGQGWSEQFF. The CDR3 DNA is TGTGCCAGCAGCTTGGCCCAGGGACAGGGCTGGAGTGAGCAGTTCTTC.

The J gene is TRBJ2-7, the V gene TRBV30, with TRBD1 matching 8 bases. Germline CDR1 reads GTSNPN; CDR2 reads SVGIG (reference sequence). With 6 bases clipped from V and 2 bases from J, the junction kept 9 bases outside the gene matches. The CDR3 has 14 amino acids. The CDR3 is CACHGTGNTYEQYF. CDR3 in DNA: TGTGCCTGCCACGGGACAGGAAATACCTACGAGCAGTACTTC.

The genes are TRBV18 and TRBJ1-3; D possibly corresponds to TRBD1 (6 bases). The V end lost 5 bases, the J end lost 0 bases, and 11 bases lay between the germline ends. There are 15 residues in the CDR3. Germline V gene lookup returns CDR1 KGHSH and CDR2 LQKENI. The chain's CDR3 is CASSEGQASGNTIYF. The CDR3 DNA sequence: TGTGCCAGCTCAGAGGGACAAGCCTCTGGAAACACCATATATTTT.

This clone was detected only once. This chain's CDR3 is CASRPYGPNQPQHF. The CDR3 coding sequence is TGTGCCAGCAGGCCTTACGGGCCAAATCAGCCCCAGCATTTT. The rearrangement links TRBV28 to TRBJ1-5; D unclear. This CDR3 spans 14 amino acids. V lost 6 bases and J 4 bases, leaving 13 bases between the germline ends. Germline CDR1 and CDR2: MDHEN and SYDVKM.

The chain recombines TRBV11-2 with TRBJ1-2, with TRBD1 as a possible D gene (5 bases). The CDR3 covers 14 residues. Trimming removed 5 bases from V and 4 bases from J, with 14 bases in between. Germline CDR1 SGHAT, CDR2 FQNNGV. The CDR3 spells CASSPTAGPYGYTF. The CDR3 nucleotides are TGTGCCAGCAGCCCCACTGCGGGACCCTATGGCTACACCTTC.

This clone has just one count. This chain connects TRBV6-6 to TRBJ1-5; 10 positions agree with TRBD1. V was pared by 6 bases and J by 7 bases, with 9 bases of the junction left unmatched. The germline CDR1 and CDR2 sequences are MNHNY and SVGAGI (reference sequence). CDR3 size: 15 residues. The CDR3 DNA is TGTGCCAGCAGCGTCTTGACAGGGGGCTTACAGCCCCAGCATTTT. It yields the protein CASSVLTGGLQPQHF.

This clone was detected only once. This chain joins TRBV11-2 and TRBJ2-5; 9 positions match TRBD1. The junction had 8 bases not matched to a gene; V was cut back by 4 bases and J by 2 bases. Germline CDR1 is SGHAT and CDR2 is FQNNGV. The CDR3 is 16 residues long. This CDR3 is CASSSTGGSWQETQYF. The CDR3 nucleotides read TGTGCCAGCAGCTCCACAGGGGGCAGTTGGCAAGAGACCCAGTACTTC.

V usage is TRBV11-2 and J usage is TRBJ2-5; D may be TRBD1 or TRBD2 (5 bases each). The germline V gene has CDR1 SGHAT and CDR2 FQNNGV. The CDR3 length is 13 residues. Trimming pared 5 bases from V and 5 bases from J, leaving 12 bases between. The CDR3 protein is CASSGRGTETQYF. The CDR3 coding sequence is TGTGCCAGCAGCGGTCGAGGGACGGAGACCCAGTACTTC.

The CDR3 loop reads CASSLDSYGYTF. CDR3 DNA: TGCGCCAGCAGCTTGGATTCCTATGGCTACACCTTC. The V call is TRBV5-1, the J call TRBJ1-2, with D unclear. The V gene's germline CDR1 is SGHRS and CDR2 YFSETQ. This CDR3 contains 12 residues. V gave up 0 bases and J gave up 4 bases, with 4 bases separating them.

The CDR3 reads CATSREGKDPGWFSEAFF. The CDR3 nucleotides are TGTGCCACCAGCAGAGAGGGTAAGGACCCCGGATGGTTCAGTGAAGCTTTCTTT. The gene calls are TRBV15 and TRBJ1-1; D gene unclear. This CDR3 is built from 18 residues. CDR1 is LNHNV, CDR2 YYDKDF, per germline (reference sequence). Trimming removed 0 bases from V and 7 bases from J, with 24 bases in between.

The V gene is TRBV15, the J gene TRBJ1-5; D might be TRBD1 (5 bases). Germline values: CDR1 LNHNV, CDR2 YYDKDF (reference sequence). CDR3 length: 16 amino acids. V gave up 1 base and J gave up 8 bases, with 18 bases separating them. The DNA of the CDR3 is TGTGCCACCAGCAGAGCCCGGGACGTATTAAGGGAGCCCCAGCATTTT. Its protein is CATSRARDVLREPQHF. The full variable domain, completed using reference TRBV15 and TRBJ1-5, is DAMVIQNPRYQVTQFGKPVTLSCSQTLNHNVMYWYQQKSSQAPKLLFHYYDKDFNNEADTPDNFQSRRPNTSFCFLDIRSPGLGDTAMYLCATSRARDVLREPQHFGDGTRLSIL.

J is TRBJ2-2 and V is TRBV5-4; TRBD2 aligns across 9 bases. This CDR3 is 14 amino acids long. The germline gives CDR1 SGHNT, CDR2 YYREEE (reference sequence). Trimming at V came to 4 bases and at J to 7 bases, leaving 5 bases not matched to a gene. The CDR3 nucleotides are TGTGCCAGCAGCAAGCGGGAGGTTATCGGGGAGCTGTTTTTT. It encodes CASSKREVIGELFF.

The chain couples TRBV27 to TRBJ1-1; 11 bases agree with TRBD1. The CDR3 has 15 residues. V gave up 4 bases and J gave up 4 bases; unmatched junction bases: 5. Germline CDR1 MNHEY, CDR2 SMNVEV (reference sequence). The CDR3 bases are TGTGCCAGCAGTTCGCAGGACAGGGGGCTCACTGAAGCTTTCTTT. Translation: CASSSQDRGLTEAFF.

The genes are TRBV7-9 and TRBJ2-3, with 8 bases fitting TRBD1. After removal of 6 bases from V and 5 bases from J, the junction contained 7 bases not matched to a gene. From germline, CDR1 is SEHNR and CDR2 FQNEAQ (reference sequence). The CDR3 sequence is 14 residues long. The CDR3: CASRKDRVVDTQYF. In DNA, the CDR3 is TGTGCCAGCAGAAAGGACAGGGTGGTAGATACGCAGTATTTT. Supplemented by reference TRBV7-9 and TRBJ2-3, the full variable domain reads DTGVSQNPRHKITKRGQNVTFRCDPISEHNRLYWYRQTLGQGPEFLTYFQNEAQLEKSRLLSDRFSAERPKGSFSTLEIQRTEQGDSAMYLCASRKDRVVDTQYFGPGTRLTVL.

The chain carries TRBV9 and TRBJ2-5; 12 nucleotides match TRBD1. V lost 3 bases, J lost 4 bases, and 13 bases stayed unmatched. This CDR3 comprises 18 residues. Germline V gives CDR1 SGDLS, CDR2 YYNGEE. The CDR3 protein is CASSEGLGTGGIRETQYF. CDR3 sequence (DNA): TGTGCCAGCAGCGAGGGGCTAGGGACAGGGGGCATCAGAGAGACCCAGTACTTC.

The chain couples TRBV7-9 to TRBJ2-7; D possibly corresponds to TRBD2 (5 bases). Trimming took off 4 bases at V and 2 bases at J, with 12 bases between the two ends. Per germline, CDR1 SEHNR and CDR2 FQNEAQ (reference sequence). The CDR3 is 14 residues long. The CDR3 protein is CASSSGRGTYEQYF. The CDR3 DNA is TGTGCCAGCAGCTCTGGACGGGGAACCTACGAGCAGTACTTC.

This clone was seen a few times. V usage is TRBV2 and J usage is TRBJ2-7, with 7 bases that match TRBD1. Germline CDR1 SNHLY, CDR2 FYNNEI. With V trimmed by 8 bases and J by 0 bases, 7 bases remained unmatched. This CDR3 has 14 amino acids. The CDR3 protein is CASLTGPRSYEQYF. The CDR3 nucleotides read TGTGCCAGCCTGACAGGGCCCCGCTCCTACGAGCAGTACTTC.

The DNA of the CDR3 is TGCGCCAGCAGCTTTGGGGGGGCTGATTCAGATACGCAGTATTTT. Translated, it gives CASSFGGADSDTQYF. The chain uses TRBV5-1 and TRBJ2-3; D is possibly TRBD2 (7 bases). Germline V gene lookup returns CDR1 SGHRS and CDR2 YFSETQ. V gave up 2 bases and J gave up 4 bases, with 14 bases separating them. The CDR3 extends over 15 amino acids.